The sequence of this TCR beta chain was determined in a study of long-term antiretroviral therapy in people with HIV. Assay version v3.0 of immunoSEQ was used, and it was run at survey level. Sequencing used immunoSEQ multiplex PCR; TCRdb keeps in-frame clones, though not all of them. The data contain 20,000 to 30,000 clones, around 83% of them seen just once; the ten biggest clones take up around 20%. Turning to this clone: Its antigen remains unidentified.

CDR3 size: 14 residues. V was pared by 5 bases and J by 11 bases, with 9 bases of the junction left unmatched. Germline CDR1 reads LNHDA; CDR2 reads SQIVND (reference sequence). Study-level results: Repertoires in HIV (unlike those of controls) had narrower CDR3 length ranges. Diversity increased after ART yet remained lower than in transplant donor controls.

The gene calls are TRBV19 and TRBJ1-6; 7 positions agree with TRBD1. The material was unsorted PBMCs, obtained 0.4 years after starting antiretroviral therapy. The clonotype originates from a man aged 45 to 65 with HIV. The CDR3 DNA follows: TGTGCCAGTAGTCCACGGGACAGTAGGACACCCCTCCACTTT. Its translation is CASSPRDSRTPLHF.